The present T cell receptor beta chain was sequenced within a study of cytomegalovirus exposure and HLA in healthy donors. The study's findings and limits: Excluded: some indistinguishable V segments such as TRBV6-2 and TRBV6-3.

Germline V gene data show CDR1 as LGHNA and CDR2 as YNFKEQ. V lost 3 bases to trimming and J lost 5 bases, with 12 bases between them. The CDR3 runs to 14 residues. Of note for this clone: Its antigen is unidentified.

Healthy bone marrow donors made up the cohort. The PCR made use of 60 Vbeta and 13 Jbeta primers. Libraries were prepared by immunoSEQ multiplex PCR; TCRdb keeps only in-frame clonotypes and omits some of them. The specimen's table records 35,000 to 50,000 clones. The origin of this receptor is a woman in her thirties in good health and CMV-seropositive. The rearrangement joins TRBV4-2 to TRBJ2-3, with D maybe TRBD2 (6 bases). Sequencing used PBMCs. The CDR3 DNA is TGTGCCAGCAGCCATCTAGAAGCGGGAGATACGCAGTATTTT. It is translated as CASSHLEAGDTQYF.